Presented here are 23 T cell receptor beta chains from one specimen sequenced in a study of patients and donors after allogeneic stem cell transplantation. One entry per CDR3 protein, called by TCRdb with MiXCR from the RT-PCR reads. The repertoire holds 70,000 or so distinct CDR3 sequences, approximately 25% seen once, with around 27% in the top ten. Sequenced input: blood, either unsorted or a sorted T cell fraction (not recorded which). The receptors shown here come from a human donor who was either an allogeneic HSCT recipient or a stem cell or donor lymphocyte infusion donor (not recorded which). It is not recorded whose cells these are; they may come from a transplant donor.

J is TRBJ2-7 and V is TRBV4-1, with unresolved D. V was shortened by 6 bases and J by 0 bases, with 15 bases between the two germline ends. The CDR3 loop spans 15 amino acids. Germline V lookup: CDR1 MGHRA, CDR2 YSYEKL. The CDR3 DNA reads TGCGCCAGCAGTCTGGTGACTCGGAGCTCCTACGAGCAGTACTTC. Amino acids: CASSLVTRSSYEQYF.

This clonotype was observed at least ten times. CDR3 DNA: TGTGCCAGCAGCTCCCTCCGGACCAACACAAAACTGTTTTTT. Translating gives CASSSLRTNTKLFF. V usage is TRBV7-2 and J usage is TRBJ1-4, with no clear D. CDR3 length equals 14 residues. Trimming took 4 bases from V and 10 from J, leaving 16 bases between them. CDR1 is SGHTA, CDR2 FQGNSA, per germline.

This chain connects TRBV12-3 or TRBV12-4 to TRBJ2-2; 9 bases fit TRBD2. CDR3 length: 19 amino acids. V dropped 5 bases and J dropped 3; count of bases not matched to a gene: 16. CDR3 nucleotide sequence: TGTGCCAGCAGTCCCATGGGGATAGCGGGAGAGAGGGACACCGGGGAGCTGTTTTTT. This codes for CASSPMGIAGERDTGELFF.

This chain connects TRBV20-1 to TRBJ1-1, with D possibly matching TRBD1 (6 bases). The V gene's germline CDR1 is DFQATT and CDR2 SNEGSKA (reference sequence). V lost 3 bases to trimming and J lost 3 bases, with 11 bases between them. The CDR3 consists of 13 residues. This CDR3 is CSASWGRDTEAFF. The CDR3 bases are TGCAGTGCTAGTTGGGGGCGGGACACTGAAGCTTTCTTT.

This clonotype appeared a few times. This rearrangement joins TRBV6-5 to TRBJ1-6; unclear D gene. Germline V CDR1 and CDR2: MNHEY, SVGAGI. This CDR3 has 16 residues. Trimming shortened V by 4 bases and J by 3 bases, and 13 bases separated the two germline ends. CDR3 protein: CASSSWARIYNSPLHF. The CDR3 DNA sequence: TGTGCCAGCAGTTCTTGGGCCCGGATCTATAATTCACCCCTCCACTTT.

The table lists this clonotype with a few counts. The chain carries TRBV28 and TRBJ1-4, with D tentatively TRBD1 (5 bases). The CDR3 is 15 amino acids. Germline V gives CDR1 MDHEN, CDR2 SYDVKM. V lost 5 bases, J lost 6 bases, and 16 bases lay in between. In DNA form, the CDR3 reads TGTGCCAGCAGTCGGGCCGGGACGGGCGATGAAAAACTGTTTTTT. It translates to CASSRAGTGDEKLFF. Complete variable domain (other parts from reference TRBV28 and TRBJ1-4): DVKVTQSSRYLVKRTGEKVFLECVQDMDHENMFWYRQDPGLGLRLIYFSYDVKMKEKGDIPEGYSVSREKKERFSLILESASTNQTSMYLCASSRAGTGDEKLFFGSGTQLSVL.

Concerning this clonotype itself: The germline gene is not matched at one end of the junction; a read error may be the cause. The CDR3 is CASSPKQGGPWSF. CDR3 coding DNA: TGTGCCAGCTCACCCAAGCAGGGGGGACCTTGGTCCTTC. The rearrangement uses TRBV18 and TRBJ1-2; 7 bases line up with TRBD1. CDR1 and CDR2 (germline): KGHSH, LQKENI. CDR3 length: 13 residues.

This clonotype has just a few counts. This rearrangement joins TRBV14 to TRBJ1-5; D unresolved. Trimming cost V 0 bases and J 0 bases, with 9 bases left between them. Germline CDR1 is SGHDN and CDR2 is FVKESK. The CDR3 contains 16 residues. CDR3 bases: TGTGCCAGCAGCCAAGATGCCACAATTAGCAATCAGCCCCAGCATTTT. Translation gives CASSQDATISNQPQHF. The full variable domain, with the rest looked up from reference TRBV14 and TRBJ1-5, is EAGVTQFPSHSVIEKGQTVTLRCDPISGHDNLYWYRRVMGKEIKFLLHFVKESKQDESGMPNNRFLAERTGGTYSTLKVQPAELEDSGVYFCASSQDATISNQPQHFGDGTRLSIL.

This clonotype was seen more than once but under ten times. V usage is TRBV5-6 and J usage is TRBJ1-4; D not certain. Germline CDR1 SGHDT, CDR2 YYEEEE. The CDR3 runs to 15 residues. With 2 bases removed from V and 7 bases from J, the gap between germline ends came to 15 bases. The CDR3 is CASSFMGMEGEKLFF. For the CDR3, the DNA is TGTGCCAGCAGCTTCATGGGGATGGAGGGTGAAAAACTGTTTTTT.

This clonotype turned up a few times. The chain is built from TRBV7-3 and TRBJ1-5, with 10 positions matching TRBD1. From germline, CDR1 is SGHTA and CDR2 FQGTGA. The CDR3 is 13 residues long. With V trimmed by 5 bases and J by 7 bases, 2 bases remained unmatched. CDR3 DNA sequence: TGTGCCAGCAGCGTGACAGGGGGCCAGCCCCAGCATTTT. It translates to CASSVTGGQPQHF. Using reference TRBV7-3 and TRBJ1-5 for the parts outside the CDR3, the full variable domain is GAGVSQTPSNKVTEKGKYVELRCDPISGHTALYWYRQSLGQGPEFLIYFQGTGAADDSGLPNDRFFAVRPEGSVSTLKIQRTERGDSAVYLCASSVTGGQPQHFGDGTRLSIL.

The gene calls are TRBV6-1 and TRBJ2-5; 9 bases agree with TRBD2. The CDR3 sequence is 14 residues long. Germline CDR1 MNHNS, CDR2 SASEGT. Trimming at V came to 6 bases and at J to 7 bases, leaving 9 bases not matched to a gene. CDR3 in DNA: TGTGCCAGCAGGTCTAGCGGGGCGCGGGGGACCCAGTACTTC. As protein: CASRSSGARGTQYF.

The chain carries TRBV12-3 or TRBV12-4 and TRBJ2-7; D remains unclear. The CDR3 contains 14 residues. V was clipped by 8 bases and J by 2 bases, with 16 bases between them. CDR3 amino acids: CASEIDTQPYEQYF. The CDR3 DNA follows: TGTGCCAGCGAGATAGACACCCAACCCTACGAGCAGTACTTC.

The chain has TRBV6-5 and TRBJ2-2; tentative D call: TRBD2 (6 bases). This CDR3 is built from 13 residues. V lost 5 bases and J lost 8, with 12 bases in between. Germline V gene lookup returns CDR1 MNHEY and CDR2 SVGAGI. The CDR3 nucleotides read TGTGCCAGCAGTCTCGGAGGGAAGGGGGAGCTGTTTTTT. Amino acid sequence: CASSLGGKGELFF.

This clonotype has a single count. The chain combines TRBV24-1 with TRBJ2-2; 10 nucleotides agree with TRBD1. The V gene's germline CDR1 is KGHDR and CDR2 SFDVKD. The CDR3 consists of 17 residues. Germline trimming cut 1 base from V and 3 bases from J; bases unmatched to any gene: 4. Here the CDR3 DNA reads TGTGCCACCAGTGATTTTGCCGGGACAGGGGACACCGGGGAGCTGTTTTTT. This sequence encodes CATSDFAGTGDTGELFF.

This chain links TRBV4-1 with TRBJ1-3; D remains unclear. Trimming left V 3 bases short and J 0 bases short, with 9 bases between. The CDR3 is made up of 15 amino acids. Germline V gene lookup returns CDR1 MGHRA and CDR2 YSYEKL. CDR3 sequence reads: CASSQEHYSGNTIYF. In DNA, the CDR3 is TGCGCCAGCAGCCAGGAGCACTACTCTGGAAACACCATATATTTT.

This rearrangement joins TRBV4-1 to TRBJ2-2, with D perhaps TRBD1 or TRBD2 (5 bases each). Germline values: CDR1 MGHRA, CDR2 YSYEKL. V was cut by 4 bases and J by 6 bases, with 9 bases left in between. This CDR3 region has 13 residues. DNA of the CDR3: TGCGCCAGCAGCCCATGGGACGCCGGGGAGCTGTTTTTT. Its protein product is CASSPWDAGELFF.

V usage is TRBV25-1 and J usage is TRBJ2-7, with D possibly being TRBD1 or TRBD2 (5 bases each). This CDR3 region has 13 residues. V was cut by 4 bases and J by 6 bases, with 13 bases left in between. Germline lookup yields CDR1 MGHDK and CDR2 SYGVNS. The CDR3, as DNA: TGTGCCAGCAGTGTCCTAAACGGGGCCGAGCAGTACTTC. Translating gives CASSVLNGAEQYF.

Here the CDR3 DNA reads TGCAGTGCTAGGACAACTAACACTGAAGCTTTCTTT. It yields the protein CSARTTNTEAFF. The V call is TRBV20-1, the J call TRBJ1-1, with unresolved D. Germline V gene sequence: CDR1 DFQATT, CDR2 SNEGSKA (reference sequence). The V gene lost 3 bases and the J gene lost 2 bases, with 7 bases spanning the gap. The CDR3 consists of 12 residues.

This clonotype has more than one count but fewer than ten. The J gene is TRBJ2-7, the V gene TRBV27, with D perhaps TRBD2 (6 bases). The CDR3 totals 16 residues. V shed 3 bases and J shed 3 bases, with 18 bases lying between them. The germline V gene has CDR1 MNHEY and CDR2 SMNVEV (reference sequence). DNA of the CDR3: TGTGCCAGCAGTTTTGGGACCAAGGGAGGAGTCTACGAGCAGTACTTC. Translation gives CASSFGTKGGVYEQYF.

The chain uses TRBV28 and TRBJ1-2, with D possibly matching TRBD1 (5 bases). The V gene's germline CDR1 is MDHEN and CDR2 SYDVKM. The CDR3 contains 13 residues. V was pared by 6 bases and J by 4 bases, with 12 bases between. CDR3 sequence: CASRAGPPYGYTF. CDR3 DNA: TGTGCCAGCAGGGCGGGGCCCCCCTATGGCTACACCTTC.

This clonotype appeared a few times. The chain has TRBV6-6 and TRBJ1-4; D possibly corresponds to TRBD1 (6 bases). CDR3 length: 14 amino acids. V was pared by 2 bases and J by 7 bases, with 11 bases between. The V gene's germline CDR1 is MNHNY and CDR2 SVGAGI (reference sequence). CDR3 sequence (DNA): TGTGCCAGCAGTTACCCGCAGGGGCCTGAAAAACTGTTTTTT. It specifies CASSYPQGPEKLFF.

This clonotype has a handful of counts. V and J are TRBV20-1 and TRBJ2-1, with 8 positions matching TRBD2. Germline V gives CDR1 DFQATT, CDR2 SNEGSKA (reference sequence). CDR3 length: 13 amino acids. The J segment lost 5 bases and the V segment lost 6 bases, leaving 6 bases of the junction unmatched. DNA of the CDR3: TGCAGTGCGGACCGTAGCGGGGACAATGAGCAGTTCTTC. This encodes CSADRSGDNEQFF.

This clonotype was seen just once. The chain joins TRBV10-3 to TRBJ2-2; no clear D. The CDR3 is 15 residues long. Per germline, CDR1 ENHRY and CDR2 SYGVKD. The ends were cut back, 3 bases at V and 5 bases at J, with 13 bases in the middle. The CDR3 loop is CAISESLAGTGELFF. CDR3 DNA sequence: TGTGCCATCAGTGAAAGTCTCGCCGGGACCGGGGAGCTGTTTTTT.